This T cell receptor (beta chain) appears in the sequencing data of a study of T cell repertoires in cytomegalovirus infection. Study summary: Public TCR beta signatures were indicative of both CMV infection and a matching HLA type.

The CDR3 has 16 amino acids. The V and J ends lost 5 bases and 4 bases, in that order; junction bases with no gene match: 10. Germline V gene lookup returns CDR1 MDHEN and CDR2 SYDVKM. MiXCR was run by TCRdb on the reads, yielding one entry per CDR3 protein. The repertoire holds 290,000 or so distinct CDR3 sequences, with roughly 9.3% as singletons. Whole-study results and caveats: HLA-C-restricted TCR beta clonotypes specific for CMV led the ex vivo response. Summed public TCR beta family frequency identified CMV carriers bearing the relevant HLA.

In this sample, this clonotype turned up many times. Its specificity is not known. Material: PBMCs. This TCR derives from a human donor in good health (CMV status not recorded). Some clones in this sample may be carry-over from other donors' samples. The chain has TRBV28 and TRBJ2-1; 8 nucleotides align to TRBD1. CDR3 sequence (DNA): TGTGCCAGCAGTCGAGCACCGGACAGGGTATACAATGAGCAGTTCTTC. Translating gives CASSRAPDRVYNEQFF.